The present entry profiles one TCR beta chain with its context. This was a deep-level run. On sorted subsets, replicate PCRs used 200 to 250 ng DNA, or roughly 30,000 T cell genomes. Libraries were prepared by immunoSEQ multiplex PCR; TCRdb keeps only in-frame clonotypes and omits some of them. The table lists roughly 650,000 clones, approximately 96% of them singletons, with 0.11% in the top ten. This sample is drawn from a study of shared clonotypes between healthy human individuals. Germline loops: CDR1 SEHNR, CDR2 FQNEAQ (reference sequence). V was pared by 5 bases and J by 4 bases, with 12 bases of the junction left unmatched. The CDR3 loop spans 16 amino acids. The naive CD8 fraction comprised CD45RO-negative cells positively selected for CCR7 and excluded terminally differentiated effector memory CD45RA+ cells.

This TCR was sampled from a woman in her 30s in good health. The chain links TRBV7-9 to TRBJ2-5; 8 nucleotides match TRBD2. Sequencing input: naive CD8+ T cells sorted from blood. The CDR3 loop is CASSPQTGGPVETQYF. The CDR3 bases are TGTGCCAGCAGCCCTCAGACGGGAGGGCCGGTAGAGACCCAGTACTTC.